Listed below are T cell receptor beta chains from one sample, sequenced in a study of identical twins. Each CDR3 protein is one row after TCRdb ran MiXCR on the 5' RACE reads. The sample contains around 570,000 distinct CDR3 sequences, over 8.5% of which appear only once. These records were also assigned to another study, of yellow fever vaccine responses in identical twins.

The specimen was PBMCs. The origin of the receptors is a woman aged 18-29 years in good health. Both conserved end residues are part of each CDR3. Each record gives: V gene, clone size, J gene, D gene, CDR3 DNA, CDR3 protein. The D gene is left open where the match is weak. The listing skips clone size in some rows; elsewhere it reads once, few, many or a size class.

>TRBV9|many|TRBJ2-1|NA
TGTGCCAGCAGCGTAGGTACTAGCCCCAAGGTCAATGAGCAGTTCTTC
CASSVGTSPKVNEQFF
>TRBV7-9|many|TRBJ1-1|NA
TGTGCCAGCAGCTTATGGTCTGGTGAGGGGACTGAAGCTTTCTTT
CASSLWSGEGTEAFF
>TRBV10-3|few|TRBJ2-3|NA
TGTGCCATCAGTGAATCTCGAAGCCAAACAAGCACAGATACGCAGTATTTT
CAISESRSQTSTDTQYF
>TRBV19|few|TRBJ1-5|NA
TGTGCCAGTAGGGGAGGGGGAAGCAATCAGCCCCAGCATTTT
CASRGGGSNQPQHF
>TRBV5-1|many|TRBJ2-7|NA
TGCGCCAGCAGCCTTCGACTTGTCTCGGACGAGCAGTACTTC
CASSLRLVSDEQYF
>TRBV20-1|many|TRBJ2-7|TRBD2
TGCAGTGCTAGGGATGTGACTAGCGGGGGGGTAGAGGAGCAGTACTTC
CSARDVTSGGVEEQYF
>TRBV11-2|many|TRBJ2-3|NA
TGTGCCAGCAGCTTACCCAAAAAAGGACGTGCTAGCACAGATACGCAGTATTTT
CASSLPKKGRASTDTQYF
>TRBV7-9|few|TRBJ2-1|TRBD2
TGTGCCAGCACCATACTAGCGGCCTACAATGAGCAGTTCTTC
CASTILAAYNEQFF
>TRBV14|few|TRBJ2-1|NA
TGTGCCAGCAGCCCCGGGTATCCGGGACGGTCTAAATACAATGAGCAGTTCTTC
CASSPGYPGRSKYNEQFF
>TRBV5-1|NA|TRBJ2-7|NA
TGCGCCAGCAGCATGGACAGCACCTACGAGCAGTACTTC
CASSMDSTYEQYF
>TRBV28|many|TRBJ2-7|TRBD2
TGTGCCAGCAGCCTGGGGACTAACTACGAGCAGTACTTC
CASSLGTNYEQYF
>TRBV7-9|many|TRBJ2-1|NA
TGTGCCAGCAGCTCCGCACCTAGGGATGAGCAGTTCTTC
CASSSAPRDEQFF
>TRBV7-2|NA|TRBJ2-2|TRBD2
TGTGCCAGCAGCGCCGAAGTACTAGCGTCCGGGGAGCTGTTTTTT
CASSAEVLASGELFF
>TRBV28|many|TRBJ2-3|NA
TGTGCCAGCGCAAGTCGGGGGCACCGCGATACGCAGTATTTT
CASASRGHRDTQYF
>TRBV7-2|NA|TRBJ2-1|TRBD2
TGTGCCAGCAGCTTATTGCGGGAGGGCCTCTTGGGTGAGCAGTTCTTC
CASSLLREGLLGEQFF
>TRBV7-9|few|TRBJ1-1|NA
TGTGCCAGCAGCTTAGTGGGGGTACAGATGAACACTGAAGCTTTCTTT
CASSLVGVQMNTEAFF
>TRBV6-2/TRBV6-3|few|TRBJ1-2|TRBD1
TGTGCCAGCAGTTGGGGACAGGCTGGTGGCTACACCTTC
CASSWGQAGGYTF
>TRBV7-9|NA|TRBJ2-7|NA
TGTGCCAGCAGCCGGACGGAACACAATACCTACGAGCAGTACTTC
CASSRTEHNTYEQYF
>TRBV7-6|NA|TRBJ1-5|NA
TGTGCCAGCAGCTTAGCGCCTTGGGCAGGGGTAAATCAGCCCCAGCATTTT
CASSLAPWAGVNQPQHF
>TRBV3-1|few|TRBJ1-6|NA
TGTGCCAGCAGCCAATCGGCGATGGATTCACCCCTCCACTTT
CASSQSAMDSPLHF
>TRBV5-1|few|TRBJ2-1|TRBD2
TGCGCCAGCAGCCCCGGACTAGCGGGGGGGCGGAATGAGCAGTTCTTC
CASSPGLAGGRNEQFF
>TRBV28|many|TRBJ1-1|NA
TGTGCCAGCTTCCTATTCGGGGGTTCGAACACTGAAGCTTTCTTT
CASFLFGGSNTEAFF
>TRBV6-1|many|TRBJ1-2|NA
TGTGCCAGCAGTGAATCGGACAGCTACTATGGCTACACCTTC
CASSESDSYYGYTF
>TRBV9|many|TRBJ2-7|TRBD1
TGTGCCAGCAGCGGGGGACAGGGTAACTACGAGCAGTACTTC
CASSGGQGNYEQYF
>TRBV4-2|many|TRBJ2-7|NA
TGTGCCAGCAGCACACAACAGTCCGGGGACCCCTACGAGCAGTACTTC
CASSTQQSGDPYEQYF
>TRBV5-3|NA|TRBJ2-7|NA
TGTGCCAGCGGCCGAGGAGGGTCAGGGATTTTCTACGAGCAGTACTTC
CASGRGGSGIFYEQYF
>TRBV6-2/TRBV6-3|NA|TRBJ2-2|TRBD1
TGTGCCAGCAGCCCGGACAGGGTGCCTTTGGGGGAGCTGTTTTTT
CASSPDRVPLGELFF
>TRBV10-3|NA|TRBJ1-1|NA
TGTGCCATCAGTGATTCGGCGGGGAAGATGATCTATGCTGAAGCTTTCTTT
CAISDSAGKMIYAEAFF
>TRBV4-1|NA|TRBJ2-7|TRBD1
TGCGCCAGCAGCCGCGGGACAGGGAACACCTACGAGCAGTACTTC
CASSRGTGNTYEQYF
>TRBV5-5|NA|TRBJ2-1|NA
TGTTCCAGCAGCTCGCCGCTAGCGAATGAGCAGTTCTTC
CSSSSPLANEQFF
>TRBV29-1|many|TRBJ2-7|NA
TGCAGCGTTGAAGACTTTCCGTCCTACGAGCAGTACTTC
CSVEDFPSYEQYF
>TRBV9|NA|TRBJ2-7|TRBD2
TGTGCCAGCAGCGTAGCTGACGGGAGGCCCCACGAGCAGTACTTC
CASSVADGRPHEQYF
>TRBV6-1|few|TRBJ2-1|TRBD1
TGTGCCAGCAGATCCGGGACAGGGGGTATCAGCTCCTACAATGAGCAGTTCTTC
CASRSGTGGISSYNEQFF
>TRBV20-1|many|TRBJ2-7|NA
TGCAGTGCTAGAAAACTTAACGAGCAGTACTTC
CSARKLNEQYF
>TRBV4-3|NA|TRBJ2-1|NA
TGCGCCAGCAGCCAAGATCGATGGCGGGACTCCTACAATGAGCAGTTCTTC
CASSQDRWRDSYNEQFF
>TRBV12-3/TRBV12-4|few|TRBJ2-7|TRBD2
TGTGCCAGCAGAACAAGCGGGAGGGGAGGCGAGCAGTACTTC
CASRTSGRGGEQYF
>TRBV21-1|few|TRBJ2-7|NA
TGTGCCAGCTGCCCCTCCGGGACCTACGAGCAGTACTTC
CASCPSGTYEQYF
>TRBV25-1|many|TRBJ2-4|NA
TGTGCCAGCAGTGAATGGAAGGACGACATTCAGTACTTC
CASSEWKDDIQYF
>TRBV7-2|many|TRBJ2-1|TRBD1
TGTGCCAGCAGCGGGGGACAGGGCTCCTACAATGAGCAGTTCTTC
CASSGGQGSYNEQFF
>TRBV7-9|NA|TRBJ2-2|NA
TGTGCCAGCAGCTCCGGACGATCGATCGCCGGGGAGCTGTTTTTT
CASSSGRSIAGELFF
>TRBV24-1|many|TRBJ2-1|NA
TGTGCCACCAGTGATTTGTCGGCCGACGGTAATGAGCAGTTCTTC
CATSDLSADGNEQFF
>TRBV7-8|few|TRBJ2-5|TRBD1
TGTGCCAGCAGCTTGGACAGGGCCCACCAAGAGACCCAGTACTTC
CASSLDRAHQETQYF
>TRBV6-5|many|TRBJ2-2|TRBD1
TGTGCCAGCAGTTACTCCCACAGGGGGCTAGCCGGGGAGCTGTTTTTT
CASSYSHRGLAGELFF
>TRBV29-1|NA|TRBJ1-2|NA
TGCAGCGTCAGTGACTATGGCTACACCTTC
CSVSDYGYTF
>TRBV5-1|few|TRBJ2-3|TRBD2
TGCGCCAGCAGTAGTGCTAGCGGGGCCCCAGATACGCAGTATTTT
CASSSASGAPDTQYF
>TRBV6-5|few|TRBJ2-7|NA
TGTGCCAGCAGTTACTCTCAGTGGCTGAGGGACGAGCAGTACTTC
CASSYSQWLRDEQYF
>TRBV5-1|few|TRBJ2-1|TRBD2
TGCGCCAGCAGCCCCCAACCCTCCGGGACTAGCGGGAGTGAGCAGTTCTTC
CASSPQPSGTSGSEQFF
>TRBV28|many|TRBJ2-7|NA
TGTGCCAGCAGTTTACAGCGAGGGGCCTACGAGCAGTACTTC
CASSLQRGAYEQYF
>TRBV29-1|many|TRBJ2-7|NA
TGCAGCGTCTCCTCCGTTTTGCAAGGGTCCGGCGAGCAGTACTTC
CSVSSVLQGSGEQYF
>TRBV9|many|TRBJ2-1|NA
TGTGCCAGCAGCGTAGGGCTAGAGGTTTCCTACAATGAGCAGTTCTTC
CASSVGLEVSYNEQFF
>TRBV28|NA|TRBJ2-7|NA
TGTGCCAGCAGTTCCCCGGGCACCCCCTACTCCTACGAGCAGTACTTC
CASSSPGTPYSYEQYF
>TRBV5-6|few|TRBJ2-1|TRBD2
TGTGCCAGCAGCTTGGCCTCGGGGGGGTCTACGTTCTTC
CASSLASGGSTFF